The next 24 T cell receptor beta chains were all read from a single sample in a study of CD8+CD57+ T cells in acquired aplastic anemia. Profiling that covered TCR beta VDJ and CDR3 relied on genomic DNA as its template. TCRdb re-called the reads with MiXCR, one entry per CDR3 protein. The sample holds about 220,000 distinct CDR3 sequences, 34% seen once. Input material: sorted CD4+, CD8+, or CD8+CD57+ T cells (not recorded which) from PBMCs. Receptor source: a human donor in good health, serving as a control.

This clonotype was found many times. This chain uses TRBV5-8 with TRBJ2-5; 11 nucleotides align to TRBD1. Germline V gene sequence: CDR1 SGHTS, CDR2 YDEGEE. This CDR3 has 16 amino acids. The V gene end was trimmed by 4 bases and the J gene end by 2 bases; junction bases not matched to a gene: 7. The CDR3 bases are TGTGCCAGCAGCGGAGGGACAGGGGGATGGCAAGAGACCCAGTACTTC. Translating it yields CASSGGTGGWQETQYF.

The J gene is TRBJ2-7, the V gene TRBV19, with 8 positions matching TRBD1. Trimming took 5 bases from V and 5 from J; bases not matched to a gene: 8. The CDR3 contains 14 residues. Germline CDR1 LNHDA, CDR2 SQIVND (reference sequence). CDR3 region: CASSLRDRTHEQYF. The CDR3 bases are TGTGCCAGTAGTCTACGGGACAGGACACACGAGCAGTACTTC.

A note on this clonotype: One end of the junction does not line up with germline, which may come from a read error. This chain connects TRBV5-1 to TRBJ2-1; maybe TRBD2 (6 bases). The germline gives CDR1 SGHRS, CDR2 YFSETQ. This CDR3 is built from 16 residues. CDR3: CASSLAREFVPNGQFF. CDR3 bases: TGCGCCAGCAGCTTGGCACGGGAGTTCGTGCCCAATGGGCAGTTCTTC.

A remark on this clonotype: A single base separates this from a much larger clone, so it may be a read error. The chain links TRBV19 to TRBJ1-1; the match to TRBD1 covers 9 bases. The V and J ends lost 3 bases and 5 bases, in that order; junction bases with no gene match: 10. The CDR3 extends over 16 amino acids. Germline values: CDR1 LNHDA, CDR2 SQIVND (reference sequence). CDR3 in DNA: TGTGCCAGTAGTATGACTTTCGGGACAGGGTTAACTGAAGCTTTCTTT. Its protein is CASSMTFGTGLTEAFF.

This clonotype was detected ten times or more. The chain has TRBV7-9 and TRBJ2-5, with 8 bases matching TRBD1. Germline CDR1 SEHNR, CDR2 FQNEAQ (reference sequence). After removal of 5 bases from V and 3 bases from J, the junction contained 11 bases not matched to a gene. The CDR3 covers 16 residues. The CDR3 nucleotides read TGTGCCAGCAGCAGGCAATCGACAGGGGAGGAAGAGACCCAGTACTTC. Encoded protein: CASSRQSTGEEETQYF.

This clonotype was seen a few times. The rearrangement links TRBV2 to TRBJ1-2, with unresolved D. V lost 9 bases to trimming and J lost 2 bases, with 13 bases between them. The CDR3 contains 13 residues. CDR1 and CDR2 from the germline V gene are SNHLY and FYNNEI. The CDR3 sequence: CASNPGGNYGYTF. In DNA, the CDR3 is TGTGCCAGTAACCCGGGAGGAAACTATGGCTACACCTTC.

This clonotype has more than one count but fewer than ten. The V and J genes are TRBV5-1 and TRBJ2-1; D may be TRBD2 (6 bases). V gave up 0 bases and J gave up 4 bases, with 14 bases separating them. Per germline, CDR1 SGHRS and CDR2 YFSETQ. This CDR3 is 16 amino acids long. CDR3 coding DNA: TGCGCCAGCAGCTTGGTCGGGGGAAGGGGATACAATGAGCAGTTCTTC. Residues: CASSLVGGRGYNEQFF.

This rearrangement joins TRBV6-1 to TRBJ2-1; 9 positions agree with TRBD1. The CDR3 totals 15 residues. The germline V gene encodes CDR1 MNHNS and CDR2 SASEGT. Trimming at V came to 8 bases and at J to 2 bases, leaving 7 bases not matched to a gene. The CDR3 DNA sequence: TGTGCCAGCTCCCCGCGACAGGGGGCCTACAATGAGCAGTTCTTC. As protein: CASSPRQGAYNEQFF.

CDR3 DNA: TGTGCTAGTCGCCTTACGGGGGATACGCAGTATTTT. It encodes CASRLTGDTQYF. The V gene is TRBV12-5, the J gene TRBJ2-3, with a weak D call TRBD2 (5 bases). Germline CDR1 and CDR2: LGHNT and FRNRAP. CDR3 size: 12 residues. V was trimmed by 8 bases and J by 6 bases, leaving 12 bases between them.

Note on this clonotype: This may stem from a read error, because a much larger clone lies one nucleotide away. The V and J genes are TRBV20-1 and TRBJ1-2, with 11 positions matching TRBD1. Losses at the gene ends were 6 bases for V and 7 bases for J; bases not matched to a gene: 7. The CDR3 totals 13 residues. Germline CDR1 DFQATT, CDR2 SNEGSKA (reference sequence). The CDR3 nucleotides are TGCAGTGCCACCTGGACAGGGGGCAGTGGCTACACCTTC. Protein product: CSATWTGGSGYTF.

The chain uses TRBV15 and TRBJ1-1, with D tentatively TRBD1 (5 bases). V was cut by 8 bases and J by 4 bases, with 20 bases left in between. The CDR3 is 15 residues long. The germline V gene has CDR1 LNHNV and CDR2 YYDKDF (reference sequence). The CDR3 protein is CATGVGGVGGTEAFF. DNA of the CDR3: TGTGCCACCGGGGTTGGAGGGGTCGGGGGCACTGAAGCTTTCTTT.

This clonotype was seen at least ten times. The chain links TRBV7-9 to TRBJ1-3; D is ambiguous. Per the germline V gene, CDR1 is SEHNR and CDR2 is FQNEAQ (reference sequence). This CDR3 has 14 amino acids. Trimming left V 6 bases short and J 0 bases short, with 9 bases between. The CDR3 reads CASRPQRSGNTIYF. CDR3 nucleotides: TGTGCCAGCAGACCTCAGCGCTCTGGAAACACCATATATTTT.

This clonotype has ten or more counts. The genes are TRBV11-1 and TRBJ1-1, with 7 positions matching TRBD1. Germline CDR1 reads SGHAT; CDR2 reads FQDESV (reference sequence). Trimming cost V 1 base and J 5 bases; bases outside gene matches: 7. The CDR3 is 15 residues long. This chain's CDR3 is CASSLVRTGRTEAFF. The CDR3 bases are TGTGCCAGCAGCTTAGTACGGACAGGACGAACTGAAGCTTTCTTT.

This clonotype was counted at least ten times. The chain carries TRBV10-1 and TRBJ2-1; unclear D gene. The CDR3 sequence is 14 residues long. CDR1 and CDR2 (germline): WNHNN, SYGVQD (reference sequence). V lost 0 bases to trimming and J lost 5 bases, with 8 bases between them. The CDR3 DNA sequence: TGCGCCAGCAGTGAGTCCCCCGCGAACAATGAGCAGTTCTTC. The encoded protein is CASSESPANNEQFF.

This chain uses TRBV12-3 or TRBV12-4 with TRBJ1-1; D possibly corresponds to TRBD1 (5 bases). CDR3 length equals 17 residues. The germline V and J ends were trimmed by 4 bases and 1 base, with 19 bases remaining between them. CDR3 nucleotides: TGTGCCAGCAGTTCCACAAGAATAAGGGGAAAGAACACTGAAGCTTTCTTT. Its protein is CASSSTRIRGKNTEAFF.

The J gene is TRBJ1-6, the V gene TRBV5-6; D gene ambiguous. Germline V lookup: CDR1 SGHDT, CDR2 YYEEEE. The CDR3 contains 16 residues. V dropped 3 bases and J dropped 5 bases, with 15 bases sitting between them. The CDR3: CASSSQPGSNNSPLHF. CDR3 sequence (DNA): TGTGCCAGCAGCTCCCAACCCGGCAGCAATAATTCACCCCTCCACTTT.

At least ten counts were recorded for this clonotype. The junction departs from germline at one end; a sequencing error may be responsible. The rearrangement uses TRBV20-1 and TRBJ1-1, with 7 positions matching TRBD1. The CDR3 contains 13 residues. CDR1 and CDR2 (germline): DFQATT, SNEGSKA (reference sequence). The DNA for the CDR3 is TGCAGTGCAAGAGAGGACAGGTACACTGAAGCTTTCTTT. Amino acids: CSAREDRYTEAFF.

This clonotype was counted ten times or more. The rearrangement joins TRBV5-1 to TRBJ2-3, with 9 nucleotides matching TRBD2. Germline assignment: CDR1 SGHRS and CDR2 YFSETQ. The J segment lost 2 bases and the V segment lost 5 bases, leaving 9 bases of the junction unmatched. The CDR3 spans 16 residues. The CDR3 nucleotides read TGCGCCAGCAGAGTGTCTAGCGGGGATCCCACAGATACGCAGTATTTT. This translates into CASRVSSGDPTDTQYF.

This clonotype was seen once. V and J are TRBV4-2 and TRBJ1-4; D is undetermined. V dropped 0 bases and J dropped 13 bases, with 12 bases sitting between them. This CDR3 is built from 13 residues. Per the germline V gene, CDR1 is LGHNA and CDR2 is YNFKEQ. CDR3 residues: CASSQERSGRLFF. DNA of the CDR3: TGTGCCAGCAGCCAAGAGAGGAGCGGGAGACTGTTTTTT.

The CDR3 loop is CASSDRGSPLHF. CDR3 nucleotide sequence: TGCGCCAGCAGCGACAGGGGCTCACCCCTCCACTTT. This chain connects TRBV5-1 to TRBJ1-6, with 8 bases that match TRBD1. J lost 10 bases, V lost 4 bases, and 1 base had no gene match. Germline CDR1 SGHRS, CDR2 YFSETQ. There are 12 residues in the CDR3.

CDR3 in amino acids: CASFQIVGQGVNYGYTF. The CDR3 coding sequence is TGTGCCAGCTTTCAGATAGTTGGACAGGGGGTGAACTATGGCTACACCTTC. V gene TRBV28 combines with J gene TRBJ1-2; 10 bases are a match to TRBD1. Unmatched junction bases numbered 14, after V lost 8 bases and J lost 2 bases. The CDR3 is 17 residues long. The germline V gene has CDR1 MDHEN and CDR2 SYDVKM.

Comments on this clonotype: This may be a read error: a much more frequent sequence differs by one nucleotide. The genes are TRBV6-1 and TRBJ1-3, with unresolved D. This CDR3 spans 14 amino acids. Germline V gene lookup returns CDR1 MNHNS and CDR2 SASEGT. Trimming stripped 8 bases from V and 1 base from J, with 12 bases between. The CDR3 here is CASGGRGSGNTIYF. The CDR3 nucleotides are TGTGCCAGCGGAGGACGTGGATCTGGAAACACCATATATTTT.

The rearrangement joins TRBV24-1 to TRBJ2-7, with D perhaps being TRBD1 or TRBD2 (5 bases each). There are 12 residues in the CDR3. The germline V gene encodes CDR1 KGHDR and CDR2 SFDVKD. Trimming took off 3 bases at V and 6 bases at J, with 8 bases between the two ends. CDR3 bases: TGTGCCACCAGTGATGGGACCTCCGAGCAGTACTTC. It encodes CATSDGTSEQYF.

The chain uses TRBV10-3 and TRBJ2-3; 10 bases agree with TRBD1. In germline, CDR1 is ENHRY, CDR2 SYGVKD. J gave up 3 bases and V 5 bases, and 11 bases lay outside the gene matches. There are 17 residues in the CDR3. The CDR3 region has the DNA TGTGCCATCAGTTGTAGACAGGGGGCGGAAAGTACAGATACGCAGTATTTT. It codes for CAISCRQGAESTDTQYF.